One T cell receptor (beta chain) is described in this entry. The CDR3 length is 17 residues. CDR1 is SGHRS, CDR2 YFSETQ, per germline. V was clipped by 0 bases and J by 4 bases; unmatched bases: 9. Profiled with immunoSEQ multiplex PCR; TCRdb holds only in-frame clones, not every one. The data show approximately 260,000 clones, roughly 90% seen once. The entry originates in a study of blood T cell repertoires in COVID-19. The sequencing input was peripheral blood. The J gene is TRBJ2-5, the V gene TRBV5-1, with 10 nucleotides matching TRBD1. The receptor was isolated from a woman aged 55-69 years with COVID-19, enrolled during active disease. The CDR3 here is CASSLVQSGQGRETQYF. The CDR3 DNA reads TGCGCCAGCAGCTTGGTCCAATCGGGACAGGGGAGAGAGACCCAGTACTTC. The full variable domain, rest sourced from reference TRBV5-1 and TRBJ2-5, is KAGVTQTPRYLIKTRGQQVTLSCSPISGHRSVSWYQQTPGQGLQFLFEYFSETQRNKGNFPGRFSGRQFSNSRSEMNVSTLELGDSALYLCASSLVQSGQGRETQYFGPGTRLLVL.